What follows are 32 T cell receptor beta chains derived from one specimen sequenced in a study of blood T cell repertoires in COVID-19. The data were produced by immunoSEQ multiplex PCR, yet TCRdb's version contains in-frame clones alone and is incomplete. Of some 330,000 clones in the sample, about nine tenths are singletons; the top ten hold 3.5% to 5%. The sequenced sample consisted of PBMCs or T cells enriched from blood (not recorded which). The origin of the receptors is a man under 40 who had recovered from COVID-19.

This rearrangement joins TRBV2 to TRBJ2-7; TRBD1 matches at 8 bases. This CDR3 comprises 16 residues. The V and J ends lost 1 base and 0 bases, in that order; junction bases with no gene match: 5. CDR1 is SNHLY, CDR2 FYNNEI, per germline. The CDR3 DNA follows: TGTGCCAGCAGTGAAGTGGGGACAGGTAGCTCCTACGAGCAGTACTTC. This translates into CASSEVGTGSSYEQYF.

The V call is TRBV5-4, the J call TRBJ2-7, with D possibly being TRBD2 (5 bases). V gave up 2 bases and J gave up 9 bases, with 15 bases separating them. The CDR3 spans 13 residues. CDR1 is SGHNT and CDR2 is YYREEE in the germline V gene (reference sequence). Here the CDR3 reads CASSFSAARGQYF. The CDR3 bases are TGTGCCAGCAGCTTCAGCGCGGCTCGGGGGCAGTACTTC.

The chain couples TRBV6-4 to TRBJ1-5, with TRBD1 matching 10 bases. The trim removed 8 bases at V and 6 bases at J, leaving 4 bases unmatched. The V gene's germline CDR1 is MRHNA and CDR2 SNTAGT. The CDR3 is made up of 13 amino acids. DNA of the CDR3: TGTGCCAGCGGGACAGGGGAGGCTCAGCCCCAGCATTTT. This codes for CASGTGEAQPQHF.

The rearrangement links TRBV12-3 or TRBV12-4 to TRBJ1-1, with unresolved D. V lost 5 bases, J lost 1 base, and 8 bases lay in between. This CDR3 region has 13 residues. CDR3 amino acids: CASSRHQNTEAFF. CDR3 nucleotides: TGTGCCAGCAGTCGACACCAGAACACTGAAGCTTTCTTT.

This clone has at least ten counts. This sequence joins TRBV9 and TRBJ1-6, with 10 positions matching TRBD1. The CDR3 is 17 amino acids. Germline V gene sequence: CDR1 SGDLS, CDR2 YYNGEE. Germline trimming cut 2 bases from V and 0 bases from J; bases unmatched to any gene: 2. The CDR3 spells CASSVGQGNSYNSPLHF. CDR3 nucleotides: TGTGCCAGCAGCGTGGGACAGGGGAACTCCTATAATTCACCCCTCCACTTT.

V usage is TRBV5-1 and J usage is TRBJ2-1, with 7 bases aligning to TRBD2. V was clipped by 2 bases and J by 5 bases; unmatched bases: 4. The CDR3 has 14 amino acids. Germline V CDR1 and CDR2: SGHRS, YFSETQ. For the CDR3, the DNA is TGCGCCAGCAGCTTTACAGCGGGGAACAATGAGCAGTTCTTC. Translated, it gives CASSFTAGNNEQFF.

This sequence joins TRBV29-1 and TRBJ2-1; 13 bases match TRBD2. V was clipped by 4 bases and J by 0 bases; unmatched bases: 0. The germline gives CDR1 SQVTM, CDR2 ANQGSEA. The CDR3 has 15 amino acids. CDR3 amino acids: CSVGLAGGSYNEQFF. Here the CDR3 DNA reads TGCAGCGTTGGACTAGCGGGGGGCTCCTACAATGAGCAGTTCTTC.

This clone was detected only once. This rearrangement joins TRBV7-2 to TRBJ1-4; the match to TRBD1 covers 10 bases. J gave up 8 bases and V 5 bases, and 5 bases lay outside the gene matches. This CDR3 is 14 amino acids long. Germline-derived CDR1 and CDR2 are SGHTA and FQGNSA. The CDR3 is CASSRDRGQEKLFF. The CDR3 DNA is TGTGCCAGCAGCCGTGACAGGGGGCAAGAAAAACTGTTTTTT.

The chain couples TRBV7-6 to TRBJ2-1; TRBD2 aligns across 11 bases. Germline V gives CDR1 SGHVS, CDR2 FNYEAQ. This CDR3 comprises 16 residues. Germline trimming cut 0 bases from V and 7 bases from J; bases unmatched to any gene: 5. In DNA form, the CDR3 reads TGTGCCAGCAGCTTAGCGCTTAGCGGGAGGGGGAATGAGCAGTTCTTC. This codes for CASSLALSGRGNEQFF.

CDR3 bases: TGTGCCAGCAGCCAAGGATCTGGGGGGTTTTGGACCGGGGAGCTGTTTTTT. Encoded protein: CASSQGSGGFWTGELFF. The chain links TRBV3-1 (or the pseudogene TRBV3-2) to TRBJ2-2; D is possibly TRBD2 (6 bases). Trimming stripped 1 base from V and 5 bases from J, with 17 bases between. Germline CDR1 LGHDT, CDR2 YNNKEL (reference sequence). The CDR3 has 17 residues.

The chain couples TRBV19 to TRBJ1-2; unclear D gene. There are 13 residues in the CDR3. Looked up from germline, CDR1 is LNHDA and CDR2 is SQIVND (reference sequence). V lost 0 bases and J 3 bases, leaving 5 bases between the germline ends. DNA of the CDR3: TGTGCCAGTAGTATAGACAACTACTATGGCTACACCTTC. It yields the protein CASSIDNYYGYTF.

This clone has a handful of counts. V is TRBV5-8 and J is TRBJ1-4, with 8 bases that match TRBD1. The length of the CDR3 is 15 residues. Losses at the gene ends were 4 bases for V and 3 bases for J; bases not matched to a gene: 5. Germline lookup yields CDR1 SGHTS and CDR2 YDEGEE. This chain's CDR3 is CASSADRVPNEKLFF. In DNA form, the CDR3 reads TGTGCCAGCAGCGCGGACAGGGTGCCTAATGAAAAACTGTTTTTT.

This chain uses TRBV11-2 with TRBJ2-7; 10 positions match TRBD2. CDR3 length: 16 amino acids. Germline lookup yields CDR1 SGHAT and CDR2 FQNNGV. Germline trimming cut 1 base from V and 2 bases from J; bases unmatched to any gene: 5. This CDR3 reads CASSLGSSGGTYEQYF. Written as DNA, the CDR3 is TGTGCCAGCAGCTTAGGGTCTAGCGGGGGCACCTACGAGCAGTACTTC.

The chain couples TRBV7-8 to TRBJ1-4; a possible D gene is TRBD1 (6 bases). The CDR3 runs 14 residues. V was pared by 5 bases and J by 8 bases, with 15 bases between. Germline V CDR1 and CDR2: SGHVS, FQNEAQ. CDR3 nucleotides: TGTGCCAGCAGCCGAGGACAGTTAGAGGAAAAACTGTTTTTT. Protein product: CASSRGQLEEKLFF.

The CDR3 loop reads CASSLRGGANVLTF. As DNA, the CDR3 is TGTGCCAGCAGCCTGCGGGGTGGGGCCAACGTCCTGACTTTC. The rearrangement uses TRBV11-3 and TRBJ2-6; possibly TRBD2 for D (6 bases). CDR1 is SGHNT and CDR2 is YENEEA in the germline V gene. The CDR3 has 14 residues. The germline V and J ends were trimmed by 5 bases and 3 bases, with 8 bases remaining between them.

The gene calls are TRBV19 and TRBJ1-1, with 7 positions matching TRBD1. The V gene's germline CDR1 is LNHDA and CDR2 SQIVND (reference sequence). The CDR3 consists of 14 residues. J lost 2 bases, V lost 6 bases, and 6 bases had no gene match. The CDR3 region has the DNA TGTGCCAGTAGGCACAGGGGCCTAAACACTGAAGCTTTCTTT. Residues: CASRHRGLNTEAFF.

The chain combines TRBV5-4 with TRBJ1-1; D remains ambiguous. Trimming removed 4 bases from V and 3 bases from J, with 10 bases in between. CDR3 length: 13 residues. The germline V gene has CDR1 SGHNT and CDR2 YYREEE (reference sequence). The CDR3, as DNA: TGTGCCAGCAGCCTGAGAGGGTACACTGAAGCTTTCTTT. This gives the protein CASSLRGYTEAFF.

V gene TRBV14 combines with J gene TRBJ2-7, with a possible D match to TRBD2 (6 bases). Trimming shortened V by 0 bases and J by 0 bases, and 6 bases separated the two germline ends. The germline V gene has CDR1 SGHDN and CDR2 FVKESK. The CDR3 length is 14 residues. The CDR3, as DNA: TGTGCCAGCAGCCAAGACGGGGGCTCCTACGAGCAGTACTTC. This codes for CASSQDGGSYEQYF.

V usage is TRBV3-1 (or the pseudogene TRBV3-2) and J usage is TRBJ2-6; 7 positions agree with TRBD1. The V segment lost 7 bases and the J segment 4 bases; nucleotides outside the gene matches: 7. The CDR3 extends over 15 amino acids. The V gene's germline CDR1 is LGHDT and CDR2 YNNKEL (reference sequence). For the CDR3, the DNA is TGTGCCAGCACCCCGGGACAGATAGGGGCCAACGTCCTGACTTTC. Translated, it gives CASTPGQIGANVLTF.

The V gene is TRBV18, the J gene TRBJ2-3, with 9 bases aligning to TRBD1. The V segment lost 3 bases and the J segment 3 bases; nucleotides outside the gene matches: 4. CDR1 and CDR2 from the germline V gene are KGHSH and LQKENI. The CDR3 runs to 15 residues. DNA for the CDR3: TGTGCCAGCTCACCGACCGGGACAGGGACAGATACGCAGTATTTT. Its protein product is CASSPTGTGTDTQYF. Using reference TRBV18 and TRBJ2-3 for the parts outside the CDR3, the full variable domain is NAGVMQNPRHLVRRRGQEARLRCSPMKGHSHVYWYRQLPEEGLKFMVYLQKENIIDESGMPKERFSAEFPKEGPSILRIQQVVRGDSAAYFCASSPTGTGTDTQYFGPGTRLTVL.

The rearrangement uses TRBV6-5 and TRBJ2-6; maybe TRBD1 (6 bases). V lost 6 bases, J lost 1 base, and 10 bases lay in between. The germline CDR1 and CDR2 sequences are MNHEY and SVGAGI. This CDR3 is built from 15 residues. The CDR3 DNA follows: TGTGCCAGCAGCCACAGGGAATCTGGGGCCAACGTCCTGACTTTC. Translated, it gives CASSHRESGANVLTF.

This clone was picked up a small number of times. This rearrangement joins TRBV19 to TRBJ2-7, with 10 bases identical to TRBD2. The trim removed 10 bases at V and 1 base at J, leaving 7 bases unmatched. Germline V gene lookup returns CDR1 LNHDA and CDR2 SQIVND (reference sequence). The length of the CDR3 is 14 residues. The CDR3 loop is CATKLAGVSYEQYF. In DNA, the CDR3 is TGTGCCACCAAGCTAGCGGGAGTATCCTACGAGCAGTACTTC.

This chain links TRBV28 with TRBJ2-2; tentative D call: TRBD2 (6 bases). Between the trimmed V and J ends, which lost 6 bases and 1 base, there was a span of 15 bases. The CDR3 has 16 amino acids. Germline V gene lookup returns CDR1 MDHEN and CDR2 SYDVKM. The CDR3 nucleotides are TGTGCCAGCAGACCGGGTATCGGGAGGAACACCGGGGAGCTGTTTTTT. This translates into CASRPGIGRNTGELFF.

The J gene is TRBJ2-7, the V gene TRBV21-1; the table's D gene call, TRBD2, was not cross checked with the DNA. TRBV21-1 is tagged as a pseudogene. This CDR3 comprises 16 residues. The CDR3 spells CASSKHRLAGAYEQYF. The CDR3, as DNA: TGTGCCAGCAGCAAACATCGCCTAGCGGGGGCCTACGAGCAGTACTTC.

The chain employs TRBV10-1 and TRBJ1-5; TRBD1 matches at 7 bases. Trimming took 2 bases from V and 2 from J; bases not matched to a gene: 6. The CDR3 runs 16 residues. The germline CDR1 and CDR2 sequences are WNHNN and SYGVQD (reference sequence). DNA of the CDR3: TGCGCCAGCAGTGAGGAAGGGGGCGAAGGCAATCAGCCCCAGCATTTT. Its translation is CASSEEGGEGNQPQHF.

The chain employs TRBV6-4 and TRBJ2-3, with 8 bases lining up with TRBD2. The V gene's germline CDR1 is MRHNA and CDR2 SNTAGT. Unmatched junction bases numbered 3, after V lost 3 bases and J lost 4 bases. This CDR3 region has 14 residues. The CDR3 is CASSEGREADTQYF. The CDR3 nucleotides read TGTGCCAGCAGTGAAGGGCGGGAGGCAGATACGCAGTATTTT.

This chain connects TRBV11-2 to TRBJ2-7, with TRBD1 matching over 7 bases. J gave up 0 bases and V 6 bases, and 5 bases lay outside the gene matches. The V gene's germline CDR1 is SGHAT and CDR2 FQNNGV. CDR3 length equals 14 residues. The CDR3 protein is CASRLDRTSYEQYF. The DNA for the CDR3 is TGTGCCAGCAGGCTGGACAGGACCTCCTACGAGCAGTACTTC.

The V call is TRBV7-2, the J call TRBJ1-5; D might be TRBD1 (5 bases). Germline V gene lookup returns CDR1 SGHTA and CDR2 FQGNSA. Trimming shortened V by 4 bases and J by 2 bases, and 15 bases separated the two germline ends. This CDR3 is built from 16 residues. For the CDR3, the DNA is TGTGCCAGCAGCTCAAGGGACTCTGAGGGCAATCAGCCCCAGCATTTT. Amino acids: CASSSRDSEGNQPQHF.

V and J are TRBV19 and TRBJ1-1; the match to TRBD1 covers 7 bases. This CDR3 is 15 amino acids long. Germline-derived CDR1 and CDR2 are LNHDA and SQIVND (reference sequence). V lost 5 bases to trimming and J lost 4 bases; unmatched junction nucleotides: 10. CDR3 sequence: CASSPPTGRSTEAFF. The CDR3 DNA reads TGTGCCAGTAGTCCTCCGACAGGGCGGAGCACTGAAGCTTTCTTT. The complete variable domain, with remaining parts taken from reference TRBV19 and TRBJ1-1, reads DGGITQSPKYLFRKEGQNVTLSCEQNLNHDAMYWYRQDPGQGLRLIYYSQIVNDFQKGDIAEGYSVSREKKESFPLTVTSAQKNPTAFYLCASSPPTGRSTEAFFGQGTRLTVV.

This chain connects TRBV28 to TRBJ2-2; maybe TRBD1 (6 bases). The CDR3 sequence is 14 residues long. Germline lookup yields CDR1 MDHEN and CDR2 SYDVKM. V lost 4 bases to trimming and J lost 8 bases, with 14 bases between them. In nucleotides, the CDR3 is TGTGCCAGCAGTTCGCGCCCTGACAGGGGGGAGCTGTTTTTT. This encodes CASSSRPDRGELFF.

This clone appeared a single time. The chain employs TRBV6-5 and TRBJ1-2, with D tentatively TRBD1 (5 bases). V lost 5 bases and J lost 0, with 13 bases in between. The germline CDR1 and CDR2 sequences are MNHEY and SVGAGI. The length of the CDR3 is 15 residues. The CDR3 nucleotides read TGTGCCAGCAGTAGGGGCCTAGAAACTAACTATGGCTACACCTTC. Amino acid sequence: CASSRGLETNYGYTF.

The CDR3 is CASSQDRGYDGYTF. CDR3 bases: TGTGCCAGCAGCCAAGACAGGGGATACGATGGCTACACCTTC. This chain uses TRBV4-2 with TRBJ1-2; D possibly corresponds to TRBD1 (6 bases). Germline lookup yields CDR1 LGHNA and CDR2 YNFKEQ. This CDR3 contains 14 residues. Trimming stripped 0 bases from V and 6 bases from J, with 11 bases between.